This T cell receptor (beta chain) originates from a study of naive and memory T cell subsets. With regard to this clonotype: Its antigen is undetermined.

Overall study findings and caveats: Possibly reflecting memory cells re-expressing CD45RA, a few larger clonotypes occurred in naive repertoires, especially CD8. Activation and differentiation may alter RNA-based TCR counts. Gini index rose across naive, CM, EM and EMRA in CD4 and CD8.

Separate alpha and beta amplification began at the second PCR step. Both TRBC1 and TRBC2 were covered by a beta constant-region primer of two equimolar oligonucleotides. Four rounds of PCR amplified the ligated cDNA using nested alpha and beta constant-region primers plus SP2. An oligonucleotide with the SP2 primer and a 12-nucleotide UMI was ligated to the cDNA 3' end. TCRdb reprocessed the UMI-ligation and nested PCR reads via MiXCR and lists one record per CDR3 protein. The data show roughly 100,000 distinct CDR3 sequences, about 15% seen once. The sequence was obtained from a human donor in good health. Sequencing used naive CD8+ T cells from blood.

CDR3 coding DNA: TGTGCCAGCAGCCCAGCTATAGCGGGGGGCCTAGATACGCAGTATTTT. It yields the protein CASSPAIAGGLDTQYF. This chain connects TRBV7-6 to TRBJ2-3; 10 nucleotides line up with TRBD2. V dropped 5 bases and J dropped 5; count of bases not matched to a gene: 10. The CDR3 has 16 amino acids. Germline CDR1 SGHVS, CDR2 FNYEAQ.